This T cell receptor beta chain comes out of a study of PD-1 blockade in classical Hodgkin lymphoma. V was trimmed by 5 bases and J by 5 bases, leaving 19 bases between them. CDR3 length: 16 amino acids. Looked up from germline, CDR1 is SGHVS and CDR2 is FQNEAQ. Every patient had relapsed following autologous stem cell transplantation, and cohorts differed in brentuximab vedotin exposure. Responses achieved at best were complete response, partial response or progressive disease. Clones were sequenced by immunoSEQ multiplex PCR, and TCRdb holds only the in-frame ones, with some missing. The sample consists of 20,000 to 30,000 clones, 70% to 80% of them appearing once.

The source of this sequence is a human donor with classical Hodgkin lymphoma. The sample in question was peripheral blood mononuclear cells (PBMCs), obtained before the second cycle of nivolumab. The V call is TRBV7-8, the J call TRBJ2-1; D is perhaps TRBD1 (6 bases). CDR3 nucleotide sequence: TGTGCCAGCAGCACTCCCCGGCAGGGGTTCCACAATGAGCAGTTCTTC. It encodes CASSTPRQGFHNEQFF.